This TCR beta chain was identified during a study of blood T cell repertoires in COVID-19. Looked up from germline, CDR1 is KGHSH and CDR2 is LQKENI. The CDR3 consists of 16 residues. V gave up 3 bases and J gave up 0 bases, with 12 bases separating them. This clone has only a few counts. The data were produced by immunoSEQ multiplex PCR, yet TCRdb's version contains in-frame clones alone and is incomplete. The table has about 98,000 clones, around 82% seen once. The sample was peripheral blood. The chain employs TRBV18 and TRBJ1-3; D is uncertain. This sequence originates from a man between 65 and 85 years old with active or convalescent COVID-19. This CDR3 reads CASSPEESYSGNTIYF. For the CDR3, the DNA is TGTGCCAGCTCACCCGAGGAGTCTTACTCTGGAAACACCATATATTTT.